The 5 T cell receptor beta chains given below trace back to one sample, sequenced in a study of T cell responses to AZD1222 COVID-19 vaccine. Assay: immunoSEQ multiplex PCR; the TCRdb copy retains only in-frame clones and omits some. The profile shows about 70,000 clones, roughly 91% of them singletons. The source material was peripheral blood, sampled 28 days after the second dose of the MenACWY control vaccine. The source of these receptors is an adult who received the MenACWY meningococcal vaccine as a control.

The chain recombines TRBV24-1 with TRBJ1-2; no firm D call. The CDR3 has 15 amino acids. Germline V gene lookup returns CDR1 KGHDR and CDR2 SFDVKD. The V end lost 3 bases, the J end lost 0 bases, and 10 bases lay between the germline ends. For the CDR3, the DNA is TGTGCCACCAGTGATCCCCGGGAGGCTAACTATGGCTACACCTTC. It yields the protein CATSDPREANYGYTF.

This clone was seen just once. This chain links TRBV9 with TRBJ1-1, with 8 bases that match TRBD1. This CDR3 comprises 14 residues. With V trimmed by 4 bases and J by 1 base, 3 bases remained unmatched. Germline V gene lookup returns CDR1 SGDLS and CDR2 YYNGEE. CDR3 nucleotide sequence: TGTGCCAGCAGCCCAGGGACAGGGAACACTGAAGCTTTCTTT. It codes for CASSPGTGNTEAFF.

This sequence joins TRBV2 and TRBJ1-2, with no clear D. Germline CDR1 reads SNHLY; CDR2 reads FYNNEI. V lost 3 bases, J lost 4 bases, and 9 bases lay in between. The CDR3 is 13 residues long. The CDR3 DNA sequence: TGTGCCAGCAGTGAGAGGCAGGTCTATGGCTACACCTTC. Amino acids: CASSERQVYGYTF.

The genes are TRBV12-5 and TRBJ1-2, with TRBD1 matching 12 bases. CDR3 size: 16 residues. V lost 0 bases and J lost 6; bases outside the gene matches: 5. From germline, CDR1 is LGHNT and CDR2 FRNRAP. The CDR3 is CASGLVLGQGADGYTF. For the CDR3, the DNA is TGTGCTAGTGGTTTGGTATTGGGACAGGGGGCGGATGGCTACACCTTC.

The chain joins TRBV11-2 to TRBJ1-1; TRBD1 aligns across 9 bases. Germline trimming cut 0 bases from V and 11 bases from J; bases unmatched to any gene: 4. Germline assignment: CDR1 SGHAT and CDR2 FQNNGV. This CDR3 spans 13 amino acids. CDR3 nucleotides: TGTGCCAGCAGCTTAGATTGGACAGGGGAGGCTTTCTTT. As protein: CASSLDWTGEAFF.